The 32 T cell receptor beta chains presented below share a single source sample, sequenced in a study of blood T cell repertoires in COVID-19. TCRdb's table, derived via immunoSEQ multiplex PCR, lists solely in-frame clones and lacks some. The sample has almost 25,000 clones; around four fifths are singletons. The sample consisted of peripheral blood. These receptors all stem from a woman aged 65 to 85 with COVID-19, enrolled during active disease.

The chain links TRBV18 to TRBJ1-1; D gene ambiguous. This CDR3 spans 16 amino acids. Trimming cost V 3 bases and J 0 bases, with 14 bases left between them. The germline V gene encodes CDR1 KGHSH and CDR2 LQKENI. CDR3 in amino acids: CASSPLSQAMNTEAFF. The CDR3 DNA sequence: TGTGCCAGCTCACCCTTATCGCAAGCCATGAACACTGAAGCTTTCTTT. The whole variable domain, filled in from reference TRBV18 and TRBJ1-1, reads NAGVMQNPRHLVRRRGQEARLRCSPMKGHSHVYWYRQLPEEGLKFMVYLQKENIIDESGMPKERFSAEFPKEGPSILRIQQVVRGDSAAYFCASSPLSQAMNTEAFFGQGTRLTVV.

The genes are TRBV14 and TRBJ2-7, with D possibly matching TRBD2 (5 bases). The V and J ends lost 5 bases and 3 bases respectively, with 5 bases between them. Germline CDR1 and CDR2: SGHDN and FVKESK. The CDR3 has 11 amino acids. The CDR3 reads CASSGGYEQYF. In DNA form, the CDR3 reads TGTGCCAGCAGCGGAGGCTACGAGCAGTACTTC.

By sample share, this clone is medium-sized. The J gene is TRBJ1-5, the V gene TRBV15, with D possibly TRBD1 on 5 matching bases. V dropped 8 bases and J dropped 2 bases, with 7 bases sitting between them. The length of the CDR3 is 12 residues. Germline CDR1 is LNHNV and CDR2 is YYDKDF (reference sequence). CDR3 protein: CATQGGNQPQHF. DNA for the CDR3: TGTGCCACCCAAGGGGGCAATCAGCCCCAGCATTTT. Filled out from reference TRBV15 and TRBJ1-5, the complete variable domain reads DAMVIQNPRYQVTQFGKPVTLSCSQTLNHNVMYWYQQKSSQAPKLLFHYYDKDFNNEADTPDNFQSRRPNTSFCFLDIRSPGLGDTAMYLCATQGGNQPQHFGDGTRLSIL.

The V and J genes are TRBV5-6 and TRBJ1-2; no definite D call. The CDR3 extends over 12 amino acids. V was clipped by 1 base and J by 11 bases, with 12 bases between them. The germline V gene has CDR1 SGHDT and CDR2 YYEEEE. The CDR3 here is CASSLRVTLYTF. DNA for the CDR3: TGTGCCAGCAGCTTGAGAGTAACCTTATACACCTTC. Combining the CDR3 with reference TRBV5-6 and TRBJ1-2 gives the whole variable domain DAGVTQSPTHLIKTRGQQVTLRCSPKSGHDTVSWYQQALGQGPQFIFQYYEEEERQRGNFPDRFSGHQFPNYSSELNVNALLLGDSALYLCASSLRVTLYTFGSGTRLTVV.

The rearrangement uses TRBV5-5 and TRBJ1-6, with D maybe TRBD1 (5 bases). Between the trimmed V and J ends, which lost 3 bases and 7 bases, there was a span of 11 bases. Germline V gives CDR1 SGHKS, CDR2 YYEKEE (reference sequence). This CDR3 has 14 residues. CDR3 amino acids: CASSWGGPNSPLHF. CDR3 nucleotides: TGTGCCAGCAGCTGGGGGGGACCCAATTCACCCCTCCACTTT.

The sample holds a few counts of this clone. The chain has TRBV10-2 and TRBJ2-3; 8 bases are shared with TRBD2. Germline CDR1 is WSHSY and CDR2 is SAAADI. This CDR3 is 16 amino acids long. Unmatched junction bases numbered 10, after V lost 6 bases and J lost 2 bases. CDR3 sequence reads: CASSVSTSGLTDTQYF. CDR3 in DNA: TGCGCCAGCAGCGTCTCCACTAGCGGCCTCACAGATACGCAGTATTTT.

This clone was seen only a few times. The chain couples TRBV6-2 or TRBV6-3 to TRBJ2-4, with 11 nucleotides matching TRBD2. Germline V lookup: CDR1 MNHEY, CDR2 SVGEGT. The CDR3 has 16 residues. Trimming at V came to 6 bases and at J to 4 bases, leaving 8 bases not matched to a gene. The CDR3 region has the DNA TGTGCCAGCAGCCAGGCGGTAGCGGGAGGGAAAAACATTCAGTACTTC. This sequence encodes CASSQAVAGGKNIQYF.

The DNA of the CDR3 is TGTGCCAGCAGTTTACAGGGGGCGGAGCAGTACTTC. Residues: CASSLQGAEQYF. V usage is TRBV27 and J usage is TRBJ2-7; 8 bases are a match to TRBD1. The CDR3 contains 12 residues. Germline assignment: CDR1 MNHEY and CDR2 SMNVEV (reference sequence). V shed 2 bases and J 7 bases; nucleotides not matched to a gene: 1.

The chain joins TRBV29-1 to TRBJ1-1; TRBD1 matches at 7 bases. Germline CDR1 SQVTM, CDR2 ANQGSEA. This CDR3 comprises 13 residues. The trim removed 5 bases at V and 0 bases at J, leaving 3 bases unmatched. As DNA, the CDR3 is TGCAGCGTTAGGGGGCTTATGAACACTGAAGCTTTCTTT. Translating gives CSVRGLMNTEAFF. The complete variable domain, with remaining parts taken from reference TRBV29-1 and TRBJ1-1, reads SAVISQKPSRDICQRGTSLTIQCQVDSQVTMMFWYRQQPGQSLTLIATANQGSEATYESGFVIDKFPISRPNLTFSTLTVSNMSPEDSSIYLCSVRGLMNTEAFFGQGTRLTVV.

This chain links TRBV19 with TRBJ1-5; a possible D gene is TRBD1 (6 bases). CDR1 LNHDA and CDR2 SQIVND come from the germline V gene (reference sequence). V was clipped by 1 base and J by 3 bases, with 13 bases between them. The CDR3 runs 16 residues. In DNA form, the CDR3 reads TGTGCCAGTAGTATAGCGGCAGGGGCGGACAATCAGCCCCAGCATTTT. Amino acids: CASSIAAGADNQPQHF.

The chain employs TRBV13 and TRBJ2-3, with 12 bases that match TRBD2. The CDR3 has 17 amino acids. The germline V gene has CDR1 PRHDT and CDR2 FYEKMQ (reference sequence). Trimming took 4 bases from V and 3 from J; bases not matched to a gene: 8. Written as DNA, the CDR3 is TGTGCCAGCAGCTCACTGAGACTAGCGGGAGAAACAGATACGCAGTATTTT. This encodes CASSSLRLAGETDTQYF. The variable domain in full, with the rest retrieved from reference TRBV13 and TRBJ2-3, is AAGVIQSPRHLIKEKRETATLKCYPIPRHDTVYWYQQGPGQDPQFLISFYEKMQSDKGSIPDRFSAQQFSDYHSELNMSSLELGDSALYFCASSSLRLAGETDTQYFGPGTRLTVL.

This clone occurred a few times. CDR3 amino acids: CASSSTLGGMDTEAFF. As DNA, the CDR3 is TGTGCCAGCAGCTCAACTCTCGGGGGTATGGACACTGAAGCTTTCTTT. The chain recombines TRBV7-2 with TRBJ1-1; perhaps TRBD1 as D (5 bases). Deletions cut 4 bases from V and 3 bases from J, with 18 bases between. The CDR3 extends over 16 amino acids. The germline CDR1 and CDR2 sequences are SGHTA and FQGNSA. Full variable domain (missing parts from reference TRBV7-2 and TRBJ1-1): GAGVSQSPSNKVTEKGKDVELRCDPISGHTALYWYRQSLGQGLEFLIYFQGNSAPDKSGLPSDRFSAERTGGSVSTLTIQRTQQEDSAVYLCASSSTLGGMDTEAFFGQGTRLTVV.

This clone showed up just a few times. V gene TRBV6-2 or TRBV6-3 combines with J gene TRBJ2-7; 13 nucleotides match TRBD2. CDR3 length: 17 residues. Germline CDR1 MNHEY, CDR2 SVGEGT. J was trimmed by 6 bases and V by 5 bases; bases with no gene match: 13. The CDR3: CASSTGTSGNRIGEQYV. For the CDR3, the DNA is TGTGCCAGCAGTACGGGGACTAGCGGGAATAGAATTGGCGAGCAGTACGTC.

This clone has only one observation. This chain joins TRBV5-4 and TRBJ1-2; the D is unclear. The CDR3 extends over 15 amino acids. The germline gives CDR1 SGHNT, CDR2 YYREEE (reference sequence). Trimming stripped 0 bases from V and 2 bases from J, with 11 bases between. For the CDR3, the DNA is TGTGCCAGCAGCTTGGCCACGGGGAAGAACTATGGCTACACCTTC. Its translation: CASSLATGKNYGYTF.

The chain links TRBV6-5 to TRBJ2-1, with D tentatively TRBD1 (5 bases). This CDR3 contains 14 residues. Germline-derived CDR1 and CDR2 are MNHEY and SVGAGI. V lost 4 bases to trimming and J lost 6 bases, with 13 bases between them. The DNA of the CDR3 is TGTGCCAGCAGTTCGGTTAATAGGGGCAATGAGCAGTTCTTC. Translation gives CASSSVNRGNEQFF.

This sequence joins TRBV18 and TRBJ1-1; D is ambiguous. The CDR3 has 13 amino acids. Deletions cut 2 bases from V and 1 base from J, with 5 bases between. CDR1 and CDR2 (germline): KGHSH, LQKENI. The CDR3: CASSPLANTEAFF. The CDR3, as DNA: TGTGCCAGCTCACCATTGGCGAACACTGAAGCTTTCTTT.

The chain is built from TRBV9 and TRBJ1-1, with D uncertain. The CDR3 contains 14 residues. The V and J ends lost 0 bases and 1 base respectively, with 7 bases between them. CDR1 is SGDLS, CDR2 YYNGEE, per germline. The CDR3 is CASSVGRRNTEAFF. CDR3 in DNA: TGTGCCAGCAGCGTAGGGAGACGGAACACTGAAGCTTTCTTT.

This chain uses TRBV6-2 or TRBV6-3 with TRBJ2-1, with 7 bases identical to TRBD2. With 5 bases clipped from V and 0 bases from J, the junction kept 4 bases outside the gene matches. The CDR3 consists of 15 residues. Germline V gene data show CDR1 as MNHEY and CDR2 as SVGEGT. Here the CDR3 DNA reads TGTGCCAGCAGTCAACTAGCGCTCTCCTACAATGAGCAGTTCTTC. It encodes CASSQLALSYNEQFF.

This chain uses TRBV29-1 with TRBJ2-1; TRBD2 might be the D (5 bases). The CDR3 spans 15 residues. V gave up 4 bases and J gave up 6 bases, with 19 bases separating them. Germline lookup yields CDR1 SQVTM and CDR2 ANQGSEA. CDR3 DNA: TGCAGCGTTGCCTTCGGGCTAGCTCCTGGCAATGAGCAGTTCTTC. This sequence encodes CSVAFGLAPGNEQFF.

Note on this clone: The junction and the germline gene differ at one end; a read error may be behind it. The chain carries TRBV27 and TRBJ1-2, with TRBD1 matching 7 bases. CDR3 length equals 12 residues. The germline V gene encodes CDR1 MNHEY and CDR2 SMNVEV (reference sequence). The CDR3 loop reads CASSHRGGQLYF. CDR3 in DNA: TGTGCCAGCAGTCACCGGGGGGGACAGTTATACTTC.

By sample fraction, this clone is medium-sized (0.01 to 0.1%). The rearrangement uses TRBV5-4 and TRBJ2-7; 7 nucleotides agree with TRBD2. This CDR3 contains 14 residues. V shed 2 bases, J shed 2 bases, and the junction held 4 bases outside the gene matches. Germline CDR1 reads SGHNT; CDR2 reads YYREEE (reference sequence). This CDR3 is CASSFDGGTYEQYF. In nucleotides, the CDR3 is TGTGCCAGCAGCTTTGACGGGGGGACCTACGAGCAGTACTTC. Based on the CDR3 plus reference TRBV5-4 and TRBJ2-7, the full variable domain is ETGVTQSPTHLIKTRGQQVTLRCSSQSGHNTVSWYQQALGQGPQFIFQYYREEENGRGNFPPRFSGLQFPNYSSELNVNALELDDSALYLCASSFDGGTYEQYFGPGTRLTVT.

The chain carries TRBV6-5 and TRBJ1-3; 7 nucleotides match TRBD1. The germline V gene has CDR1 MNHEY and CDR2 SVGAGI. The V gene end was trimmed by 6 bases and the J gene end by 2 bases; junction bases not matched to a gene: 7. The CDR3 covers 15 residues. Here the CDR3 DNA reads TGTGCCAGCAGGTTGGGGACAGAGCCTGGAAACACCATATATTTT. Protein: CASRLGTEPGNTIYF.

This rearrangement joins TRBV7-8 to TRBJ1-2, with D maybe TRBD1 (5 bases). The CDR3 length is 15 residues. Per the germline V gene, CDR1 is SGHVS and CDR2 is FQNEAQ. V was trimmed by 4 bases and J by 4 bases, leaving 16 bases between them. The CDR3 region is CASSYREARGYGYTF. CDR3 sequence (DNA): TGTGCCAGCAGCTACCGGGAGGCGAGGGGCTATGGCTACACCTTC. Full variable domain (outside the CDR3, taken from reference TRBV7-8 and TRBJ1-2): GAGVSQSPRYKVAKRGQDVALRCDPISGHVSLFWYQQALGQGPEFLTYFQNEAQLDKSGLPSDRFFAERPEGSVSTLKIQRTQQEDSAVYLCASSYREARGYGYTFGSGTRLTVV.

This clone was seen once. The chain is built from TRBV7-6 and TRBJ1-6, with a weak D call TRBD1 (6 bases). Germline CDR1 SGHVS, CDR2 FNYEAQ. Deletions cut 4 bases from V and 9 bases from J, with 16 bases between. The CDR3 contains 15 residues. The CDR3 sequence is CASSSGTIGLSPLHF. CDR3 DNA: TGTGCCAGCAGCTCCGGGACAATCGGTCTTTCACCCCTCCACTTT.

The chain links TRBV5-8 to TRBJ2-5; possibly TRBD1 for D (6 bases). The CDR3 is made up of 13 amino acids. Germline V gives CDR1 SGHTS, CDR2 YDEGEE. Trimming left V 3 bases short and J 7 bases short, with 13 bases between. The CDR3 sequence is CASSSQGRGTQYF. CDR3 DNA sequence: TGTGCCAGCAGCTCACAGGGTAGGGGGACCCAGTACTTC.

CDR3 DNA: TGTGCCATCGGTGGGGGGGACGAGCAGTACGTC. Its translation is CAIGGGDEQYV. This chain connects TRBV10-3 to TRBJ2-7; 7 positions agree with TRBD2. Looked up from germline, CDR1 is ENHRY and CDR2 is SYGVKD. V shed 8 bases and J 5 bases; nucleotides not matched to a gene: 3. The length of the CDR3 is 11 residues.

The chain uses TRBV7-3 and TRBJ1-1, with TRBD1 matching over 9 bases. Unmatched junction bases numbered 13, after V lost 5 bases and J lost 0 bases. This CDR3 has 18 amino acids. Looked up from germline, CDR1 is SGHTA and CDR2 is FQGTGA. CDR3 coding DNA: TGTGCCAGCAGCCCTAGGCAGACAGGGGGATACATGAACACTGAAGCTTTCTTT. Amino acids: CASSPRQTGGYMNTEAFF.

The chain couples TRBV6-2 or TRBV6-3 to TRBJ1-2, with D perhaps TRBD1 (6 bases). V dropped 6 bases and J dropped 5 bases, with 10 bases sitting between them. The CDR3 sequence is 12 residues long. CDR1 is MNHEY and CDR2 is SVGEGT in the germline V gene. This chain's CDR3 is CASSLTGYGYTF. The CDR3 coding sequence is TGTGCCAGCAGCCTTACAGGGTATGGCTACACCTTC.

The chain couples TRBV6-2 or TRBV6-3 to TRBJ2-3; TRBD2 aligns across 8 bases. This CDR3 region has 14 residues. Germline CDR1 reads MNHEY; CDR2 reads SVGEGT. After removal of 6 bases from V and 6 bases from J, the junction contained 8 bases not matched to a gene. The CDR3 here is CASSPSGSGDTQYF. Here the CDR3 DNA reads TGTGCCAGCAGCCCAAGCGGGAGTGGGGATACGCAGTATTTT.

This chain connects TRBV7-9 to TRBJ1-2; 9 nucleotides line up with TRBD1. The V and J ends lost 6 bases and 1 base, in that order; junction bases with no gene match: 6. The CDR3 totals 15 residues. Germline V gene data show CDR1 as SEHNR and CDR2 as FQNEAQ (reference sequence). The CDR3, as DNA: TGTGCCAGCAGTACATCGGGACAGGGTAACTATGGCTACACCTTC. Its translation is CASSTSGQGNYGYTF.

The sample holds a few counts of this clone. V gene TRBV4-2 combines with J gene TRBJ1-2; D gene ambiguous. This CDR3 has 12 amino acids. Trimming pared 1 base from V and 3 bases from J, leaving 3 bases between. Germline CDR1 LGHNA, CDR2 YNFKEQ. The DNA for the CDR3 is TGTGCCAGCAGCCAAGGCGACTATGGCTACACCTTC. Its protein is CASSQGDYGYTF.

The rearrangement links TRBV2 to TRBJ2-7; a possible D gene is TRBD2 (5 bases). The V gene's germline CDR1 is SNHLY and CDR2 FYNNEI. The CDR3 has 12 amino acids. V was shortened by 6 bases and J by 3 bases, with 9 bases between the two germline ends. For the CDR3, the DNA is TGTGCCAGCAGGAGGGATCTCTACGAGCAGTACTTC. Protein sequence: CASRRDLYEQYF.